This T cell receptor beta chain stems from a study of blood T cell repertoires in COVID-19. In the study overall: COVID-19 samples from acute and convalescent phases originated in the United States, Italy and Spain. Sources were T cells, B-cell-depleted T cells, or PBMCs; the material itself was cDNA or gDNA.

The authors' processing: Amplification with reference gene primers provided the estimates of nucleated cell counts. This table comes from immunoSEQ multiplex PCR, and its TCRdb copy is limited to in-frame clones, with some not included. D and trimming were read from the DNA, whereas the V and J calls and clone size are those reported in that table. The sample contains around 20,000 clones, 91% of which appear only once. Looked up from germline, CDR1 is LGHNA and CDR2 is YSLEER. J gave up 4 bases and V 1 base, and 11 bases lay outside the gene matches. CDR3 length equals 17 residues. This receptor was identified in a man aged 65 to 85 with active COVID-19. The rearrangement joins TRBV4-3 to TRBJ2-7; 9 bases align to TRBD2. Sequencing used peripheral blood. CDR3: CASSQGVSAGGQYEQYF. The CDR3 DNA is TGCGCCAGCAGCCAAGGAGTCTCGGCGGGGGGGCAGTACGAGCAGTACTTC.